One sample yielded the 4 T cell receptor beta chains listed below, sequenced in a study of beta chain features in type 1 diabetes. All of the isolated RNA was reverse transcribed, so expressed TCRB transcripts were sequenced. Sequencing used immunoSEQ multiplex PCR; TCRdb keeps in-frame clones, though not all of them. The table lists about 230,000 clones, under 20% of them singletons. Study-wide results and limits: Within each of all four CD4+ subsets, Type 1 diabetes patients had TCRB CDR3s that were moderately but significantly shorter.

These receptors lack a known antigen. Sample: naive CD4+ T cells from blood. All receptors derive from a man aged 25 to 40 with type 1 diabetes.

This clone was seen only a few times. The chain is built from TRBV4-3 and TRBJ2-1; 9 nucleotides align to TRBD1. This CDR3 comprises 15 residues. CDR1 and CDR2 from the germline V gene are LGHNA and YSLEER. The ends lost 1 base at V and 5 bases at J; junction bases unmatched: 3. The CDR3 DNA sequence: TGCGCCAGCAGCCAAGCCCGGGACAGGGACAATGAGCAGTTCTTC. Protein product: CASSQARDRDNEQFF.

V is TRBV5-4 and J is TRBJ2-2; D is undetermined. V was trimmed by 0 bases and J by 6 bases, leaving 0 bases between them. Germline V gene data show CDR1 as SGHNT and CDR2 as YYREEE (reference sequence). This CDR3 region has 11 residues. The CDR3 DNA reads TGTGCCAGCAGCTTGGCCGGGGAGCTGTTTTTT. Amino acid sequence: CASSLAGELFF.

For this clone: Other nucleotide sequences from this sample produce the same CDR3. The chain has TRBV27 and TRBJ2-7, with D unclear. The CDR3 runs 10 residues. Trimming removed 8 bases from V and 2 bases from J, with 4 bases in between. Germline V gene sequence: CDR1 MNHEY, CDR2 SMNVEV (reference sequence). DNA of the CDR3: TGTGCCAGCGGAACCTACGAGCAGTACTTC. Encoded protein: CASGTYEQYF.

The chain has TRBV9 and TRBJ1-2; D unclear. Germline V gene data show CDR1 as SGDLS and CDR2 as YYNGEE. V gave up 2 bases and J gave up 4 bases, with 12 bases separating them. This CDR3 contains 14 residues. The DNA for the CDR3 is TGTGCCAGCAGCGTCCCCGCGGGCTCCTATGGCTACACCTTC. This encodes CASSVPAGSYGYTF.